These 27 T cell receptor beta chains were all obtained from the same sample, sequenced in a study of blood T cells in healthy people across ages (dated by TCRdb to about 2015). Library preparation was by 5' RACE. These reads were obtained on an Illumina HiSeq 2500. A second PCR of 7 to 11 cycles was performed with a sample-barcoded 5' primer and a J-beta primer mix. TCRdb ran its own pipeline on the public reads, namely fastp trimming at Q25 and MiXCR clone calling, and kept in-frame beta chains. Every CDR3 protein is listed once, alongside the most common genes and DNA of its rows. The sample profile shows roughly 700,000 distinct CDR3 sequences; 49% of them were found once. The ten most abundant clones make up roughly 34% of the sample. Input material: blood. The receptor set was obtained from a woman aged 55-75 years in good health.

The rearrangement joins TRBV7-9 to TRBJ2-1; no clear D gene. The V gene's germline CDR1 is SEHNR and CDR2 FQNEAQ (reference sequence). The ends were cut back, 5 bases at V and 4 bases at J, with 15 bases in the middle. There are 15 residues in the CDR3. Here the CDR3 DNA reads TGTGCCAGCAGCGCATGGGCAGCCTTTTACAATGAGCAGTTCTTC. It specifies CASSAWAAFYNEQFF. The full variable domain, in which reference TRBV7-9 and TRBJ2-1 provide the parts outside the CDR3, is DTGVSQNPRHKITKRGQNVTFRCDPISEHNRLYWYRQTLGQGPEFLTYFQNEAQLEKSRLLSDRFSAERPKGSFSTLEIQRTEQGDSAMYLCASSAWAAFYNEQFFGPGTRLTVL.

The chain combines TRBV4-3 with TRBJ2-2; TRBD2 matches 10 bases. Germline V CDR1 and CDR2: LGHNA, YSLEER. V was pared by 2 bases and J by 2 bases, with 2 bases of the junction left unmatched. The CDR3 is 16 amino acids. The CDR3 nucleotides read TGCGCCAGCAGCCAACTAGCGGGAGCTAACACCGGGGAGCTGTTTTTT. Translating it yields CASSQLAGANTGELFF.

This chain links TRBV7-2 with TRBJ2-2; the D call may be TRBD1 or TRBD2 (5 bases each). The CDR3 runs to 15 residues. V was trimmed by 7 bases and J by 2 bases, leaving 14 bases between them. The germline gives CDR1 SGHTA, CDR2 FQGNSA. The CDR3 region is CASTRGARNTGELFF. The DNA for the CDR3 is TGTGCCAGCACTCGAGGGGCCCGAAACACCGGGGAGCTGTTTTTT.

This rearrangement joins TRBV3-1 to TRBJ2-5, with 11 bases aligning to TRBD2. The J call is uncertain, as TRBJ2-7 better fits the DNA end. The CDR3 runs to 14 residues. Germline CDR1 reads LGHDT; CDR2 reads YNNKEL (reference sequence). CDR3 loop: CASSHLAGGPEQYF. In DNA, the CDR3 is TGTGCCAGCAGCCATCTAGCGGGAGGTCCCGAGCAGTACTTC.

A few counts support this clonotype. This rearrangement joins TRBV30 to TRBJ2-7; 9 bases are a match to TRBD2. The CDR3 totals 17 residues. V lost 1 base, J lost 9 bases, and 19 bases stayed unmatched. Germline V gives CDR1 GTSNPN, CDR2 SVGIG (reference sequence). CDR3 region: CAWSASRGLAYFGGQYF. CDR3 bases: TGTGCCTGGAGTGCATCTAGGGGACTAGCCTATTTTGGGGGGCAGTACTTC.

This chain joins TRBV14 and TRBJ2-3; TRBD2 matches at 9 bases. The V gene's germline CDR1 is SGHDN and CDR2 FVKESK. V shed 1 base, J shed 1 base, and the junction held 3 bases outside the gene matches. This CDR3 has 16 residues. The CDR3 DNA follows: TGTGCCAGCAGCCAAGTGGTAGCGGGAGGCACAGATACGCAGTATTTT. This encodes CASSQVVAGGTDTQYF.

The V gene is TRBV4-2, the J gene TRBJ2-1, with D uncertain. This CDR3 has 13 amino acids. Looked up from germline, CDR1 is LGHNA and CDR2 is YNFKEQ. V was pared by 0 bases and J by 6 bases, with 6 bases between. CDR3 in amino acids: CASSQDQSNEQFF. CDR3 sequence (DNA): TGTGCCAGCAGCCAAGATCAATCCAATGAGCAGTTCTTC.

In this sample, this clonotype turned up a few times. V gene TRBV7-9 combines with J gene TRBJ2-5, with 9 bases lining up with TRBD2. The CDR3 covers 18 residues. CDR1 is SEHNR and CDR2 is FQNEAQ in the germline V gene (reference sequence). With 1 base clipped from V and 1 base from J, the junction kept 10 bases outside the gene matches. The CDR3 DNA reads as TGTGCCAGCAGCTTAGGGGTAGTAGCGGGAGATGCCCAAGAGACCCAGTACTTC. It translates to CASSLGVVAGDAQETQYF.

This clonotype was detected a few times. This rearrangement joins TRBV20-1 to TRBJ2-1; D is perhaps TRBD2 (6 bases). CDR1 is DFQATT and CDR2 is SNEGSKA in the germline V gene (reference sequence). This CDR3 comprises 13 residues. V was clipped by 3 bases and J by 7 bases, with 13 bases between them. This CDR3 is CSASTGTGNEQFF. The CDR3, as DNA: TGCAGTGCTAGTACCGGGACTGGGAATGAGCAGTTCTTC.

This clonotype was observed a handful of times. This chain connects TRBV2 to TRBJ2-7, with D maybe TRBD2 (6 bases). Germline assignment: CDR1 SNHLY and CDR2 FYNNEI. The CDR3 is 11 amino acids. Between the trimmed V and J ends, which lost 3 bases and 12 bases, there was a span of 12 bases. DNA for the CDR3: TGTGCCAGCAGTGAGAATGGGAGGAGGTACTTC. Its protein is CASSENGRRYF.

CDR3 amino acids: CASSSTGSYQETQYF. CDR3 DNA sequence: TGTGCCAGCAGCTCGACAGGATCGTACCAAGAGACCCAGTACTTC. V gene TRBV7-9 combines with J gene TRBJ2-5; a weak D match, TRBD1 (6 bases). The V gene's germline CDR1 is SEHNR and CDR2 FQNEAQ (reference sequence). This CDR3 spans 15 amino acids. With 4 bases removed from V and 0 bases from J, the gap between germline ends came to 12 bases.

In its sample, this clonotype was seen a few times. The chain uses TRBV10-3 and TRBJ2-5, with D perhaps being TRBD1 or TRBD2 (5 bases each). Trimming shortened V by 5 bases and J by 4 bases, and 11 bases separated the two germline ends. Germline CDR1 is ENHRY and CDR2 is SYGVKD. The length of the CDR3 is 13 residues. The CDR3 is CAISSGRGETQYF. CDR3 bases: TGTGCCATCAGTTCAGGGAGAGGAGAGACCCAGTACTTC.

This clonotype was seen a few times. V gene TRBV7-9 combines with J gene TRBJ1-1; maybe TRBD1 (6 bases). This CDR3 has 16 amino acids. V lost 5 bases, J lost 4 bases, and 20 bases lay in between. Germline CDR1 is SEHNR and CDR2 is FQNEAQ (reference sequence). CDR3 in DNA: TGTGCCAGCAGCCTATCCGGGGGGCGGTTAAGCACTGAAGCTTTCTTT. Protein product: CASSLSGGRLSTEAFF. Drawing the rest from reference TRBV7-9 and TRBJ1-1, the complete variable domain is DTGVSQNPRHKITKRGQNVTFRCDPISEHNRLYWYRQTLGQGPEFLTYFQNEAQLEKSRLLSDRFSAERPKGSFSTLEIQRTEQGDSAMYLCASSLSGGRLSTEAFFGQGTRLTVV.

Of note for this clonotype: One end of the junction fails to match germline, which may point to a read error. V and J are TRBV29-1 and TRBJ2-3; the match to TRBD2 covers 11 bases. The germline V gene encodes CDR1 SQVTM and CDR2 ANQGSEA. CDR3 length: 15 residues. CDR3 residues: CSVGPSGRTADTRYF. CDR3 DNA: TGCAGCGTTGGGCCTAGCGGGAGGACAGCAGATACGCGGTATTTT.

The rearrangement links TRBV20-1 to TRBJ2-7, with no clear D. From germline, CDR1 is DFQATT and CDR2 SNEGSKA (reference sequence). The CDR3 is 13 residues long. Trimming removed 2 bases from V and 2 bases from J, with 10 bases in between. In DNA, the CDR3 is TGCAGTGCTAGAATTCCCGGAACCTACGAGCAGTACTTC. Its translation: CSARIPGTYEQYF.

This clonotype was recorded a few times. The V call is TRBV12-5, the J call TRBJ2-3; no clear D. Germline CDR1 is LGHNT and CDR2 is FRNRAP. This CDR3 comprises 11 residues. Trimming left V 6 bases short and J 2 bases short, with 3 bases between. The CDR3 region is CASGSTDTQYF. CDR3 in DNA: TGTGCTAGTGGGTCCACAGATACGCAGTATTTT.

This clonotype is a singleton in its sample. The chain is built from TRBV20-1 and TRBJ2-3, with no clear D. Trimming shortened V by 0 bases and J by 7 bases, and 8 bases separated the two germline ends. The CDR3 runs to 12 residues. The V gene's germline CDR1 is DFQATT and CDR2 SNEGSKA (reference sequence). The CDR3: CSARDFRYTQYF. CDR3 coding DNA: TGCAGTGCTAGAGATTTCAGATATACGCAGTATTTT.

The CDR3 coding sequence is TGTGCCTGGAGTGTCGGTGCAGGGAGAGGCAGCATTCAGTACTTC. This gives the protein CAWSVGAGRGSIQYF. The chain has TRBV30 and TRBJ2-7; D may match TRBD1 or TRBD2 (5 bases each). The DNA end lines up better with TRBJ2-4; the J call may be wrong. The CDR3 contains 15 residues. The germline V gene encodes CDR1 GTSNPN and CDR2 SVGIG (reference sequence).

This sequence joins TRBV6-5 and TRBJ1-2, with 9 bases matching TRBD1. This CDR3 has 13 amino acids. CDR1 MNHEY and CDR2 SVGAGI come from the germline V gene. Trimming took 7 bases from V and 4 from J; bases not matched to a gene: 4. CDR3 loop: CASTTGGIYGYTF. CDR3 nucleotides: TGTGCCAGCACCACAGGGGGCATCTATGGCTACACCTTC.

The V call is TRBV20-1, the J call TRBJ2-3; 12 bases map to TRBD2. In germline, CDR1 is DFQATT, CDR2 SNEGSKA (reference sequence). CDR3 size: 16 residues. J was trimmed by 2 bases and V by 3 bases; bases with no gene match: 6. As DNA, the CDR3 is TGCAGTGCTAGCCTCCTAGCGGGAGGGCCCACAGATACGCAGTATTTT. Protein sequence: CSASLLAGGPTDTQYF.

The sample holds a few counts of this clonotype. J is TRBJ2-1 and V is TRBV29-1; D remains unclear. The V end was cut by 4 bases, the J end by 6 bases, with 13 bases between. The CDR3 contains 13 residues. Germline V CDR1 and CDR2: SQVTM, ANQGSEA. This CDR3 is CSVGEWDSNEQFF. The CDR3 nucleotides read TGCAGCGTTGGGGAATGGGATTCCAATGAGCAGTTCTTC.

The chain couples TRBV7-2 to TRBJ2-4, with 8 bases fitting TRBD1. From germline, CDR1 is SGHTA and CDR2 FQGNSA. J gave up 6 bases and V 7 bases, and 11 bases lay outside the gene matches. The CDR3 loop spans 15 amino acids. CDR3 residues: CASTVRGQGANIQYF. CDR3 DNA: TGTGCCAGCACCGTCAGAGGGCAGGGGGCAAACATTCAGTACTTC.

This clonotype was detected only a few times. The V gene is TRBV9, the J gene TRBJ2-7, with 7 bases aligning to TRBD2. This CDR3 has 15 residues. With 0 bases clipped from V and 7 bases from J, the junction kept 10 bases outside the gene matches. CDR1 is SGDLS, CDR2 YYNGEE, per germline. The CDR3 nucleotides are TGTGCCAGCAGCGTAGGGAGCGGGATCTACAATGAGCAGTACTTC. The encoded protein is CASSVGSGIYNEQYF. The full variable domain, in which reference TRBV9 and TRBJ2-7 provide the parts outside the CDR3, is DSGVTQTPKHLITATGQRVTLRCSPRSGDLSVYWYQQSLDQGLQFLIQYYNGEERAKGNILERFSAQQFPDLHSELNLSSLELGDSALYFCASSVGSGIYNEQYFGPGTRLTVT.

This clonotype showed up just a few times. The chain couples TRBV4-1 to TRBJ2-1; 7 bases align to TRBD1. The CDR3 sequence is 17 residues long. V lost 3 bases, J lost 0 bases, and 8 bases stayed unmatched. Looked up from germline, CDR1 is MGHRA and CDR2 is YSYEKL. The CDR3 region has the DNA TGCGCCAGCAGCCATCCTTTGGGGGACAGCTCCTACAATGAGCAGTTCTTC. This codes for CASSHPLGDSSYNEQFF.

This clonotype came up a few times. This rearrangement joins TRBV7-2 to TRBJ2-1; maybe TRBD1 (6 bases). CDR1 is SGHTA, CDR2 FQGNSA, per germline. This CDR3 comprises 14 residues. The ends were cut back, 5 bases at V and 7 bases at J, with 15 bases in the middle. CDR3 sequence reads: CASSVGGPRNEQFF. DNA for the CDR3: TGTGCCAGCAGCGTAGGGGGACCTCGGAATGAGCAGTTCTTC.

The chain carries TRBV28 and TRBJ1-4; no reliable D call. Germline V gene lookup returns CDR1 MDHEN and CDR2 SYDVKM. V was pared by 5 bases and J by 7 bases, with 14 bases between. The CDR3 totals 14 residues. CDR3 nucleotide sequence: TGTGCCAGCAGTCCAGTCAGGACCTTTGAAAAACTGTTTTTT. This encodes CASSPVRTFEKLFF.

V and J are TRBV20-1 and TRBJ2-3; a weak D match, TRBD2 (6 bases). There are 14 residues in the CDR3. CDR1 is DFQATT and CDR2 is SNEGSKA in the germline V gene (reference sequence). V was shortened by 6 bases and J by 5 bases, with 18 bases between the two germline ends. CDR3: CSAPQSRDLDTQYF. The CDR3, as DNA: TGCAGTGCCCCTCAGTCCCGGGACTTAGATACGCAGTATTTT.